The source of this T cell receptor (beta chain) is a study of technical replicates of blood from a few donors. This clone was detected once. The germline CDR1 and CDR2 sequences are MNHEY and SVGAGI. V shed 5 bases and J shed 7 bases, with 15 bases lying between them. This CDR3 is 14 amino acids long. Method: immunoSEQ multiplex PCR; TCRdb's copy keeps in-frame clones and lacks some. The profile shows about 73,000 clones, around nine tenths of them singletons. The V gene is TRBV6-5, the J gene TRBJ2-1; D is uncertain. The source of this sequence is a human donor in good health. Some clones in this sample may be carry-over from other donors' samples. The sample comprised PBMCs. As DNA, the CDR3 is TGTGCCAGCAGTCCCTCCCTAAGCGAGAATGAGCAGTTCTTC. This gives the protein CASSPSLSENEQFF.